This T cell receptor (beta chain) was documented in a study of metastatic and nonmetastatic thyroid tumors. Study-wide points: Significantly greater TCR beta diversity was reportedly found in malignant thyroid tumors than in benign nodules (in blood and tumor).

Original handling: A papillary thyroid cancer distant-metastasis classifier was built from CDR3 differences across clinicopathological groups. Via MiXCR, TCRdb re-called the PCR reads. TCRdb, rather than the study authors, made the V and J calls. The sample yields over 8,500 clones, approximately 31% seen once. Germline CDR1 LGHDT, CDR2 YNNKEL (reference sequence). With 2 bases removed from V and 5 bases from J, the gap between germline ends came to 8 bases. The CDR3 consists of 13 residues. About this clone itself: Its target is unknown.

Treatment of any kind had been given to no patient before thyroid surgery. The J gene is TRBJ2-3, the V gene TRBV3-1; D not resolved. This sequence was found in a female donor with papillary thyroid cancer or a benign thyroid nodule (not recorded which). Some clones in this sample may be carry-over from other donors' samples. The specimen was adjacent normal tissue. In nucleotides, the CDR3 is TGTGCCAGCAGCCAAAGCGCCGGAGATACGCAGTATTTT. Protein sequence: CASSQSAGDTQYF.